This note documents a single T cell receptor beta chain sequence. V shed 0 bases, J shed 0 bases, and the junction held 13 bases outside the gene matches. This CDR3 has 19 amino acids. CDR1 is LNHDA, CDR2 SQIVND, per germline (reference sequence). This record comes from a study of blood T cell repertoires in COVID-19. Profiled with immunoSEQ multiplex PCR; TCRdb holds only in-frame clones, not every one. The table lists a few hundred thousand clones, around four fifths of them singletons. This chain joins TRBV19 and TRBJ1-2, with 7 bases matching TRBD1. Sequencing was carried out using peripheral blood. The source of this sequence is a man aged 50 to 59 with active or convalescent COVID-19. CDR3: CASSIENGYGTDPNYGYTF. DNA for the CDR3: TGTGCCAGTAGTATAGAGAATGGTTATGGGACAGATCCTAACTATGGCTACACCTTC.